The T cell receptor (beta chain) under discussion was sequenced for a study of CD8 T cells in Susac syndrome. CD8+ and CD4+ T cells taken from blood had their TCR beta sequenced. The multiple sclerosis controls, all treatment-naive patients, had relapsing-remitting disease that was stable or active. After extraction with the RNeasy kit, roughly 0.5 to 1 ug of the RNA was reverse transcribed using random hexamers. Coverage of TCR beta CDR3 amplification by immunoSEQ multiplex PCR extended to 54 Vbeta and 13 Jbeta. One entry per CDR3 protein, called by TCRdb with MiXCR from the immunoSEQ multiplex PCR reads. The table has 170,000 or so distinct CDR3 sequences, roughly 96% seen once. The germline V gene encodes CDR1 SGHAT and CDR2 FQNNGV. V was pared by 10 bases and J by 3 bases, with 10 bases of the junction left unmatched. This CDR3 spans 15 amino acids.

Sequencing input: CD8+ T cells from PBMCs. The sequence was obtained from a human donor with multiple sclerosis. The chain joins TRBV11-2 to TRBJ2-1; TRBD2 matches 9 bases. For the CDR3, the DNA is TGTGCCATTCGGAGGCCTAGCGGGGACTACAATGAGCAGTTCTTC. Encoded protein: CAIRRPSGDYNEQFF.